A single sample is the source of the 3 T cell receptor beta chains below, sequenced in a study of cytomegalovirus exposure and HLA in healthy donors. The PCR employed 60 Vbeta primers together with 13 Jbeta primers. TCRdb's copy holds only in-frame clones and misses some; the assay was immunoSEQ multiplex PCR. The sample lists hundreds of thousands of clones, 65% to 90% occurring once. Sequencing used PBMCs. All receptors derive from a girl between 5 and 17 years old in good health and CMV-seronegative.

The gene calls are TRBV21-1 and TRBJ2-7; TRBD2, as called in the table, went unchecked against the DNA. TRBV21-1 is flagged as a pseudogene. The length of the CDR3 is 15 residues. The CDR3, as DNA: TGTGCCAGCAAGCTAGCGGGAGGGCCCTCTTACGAGCAGTACTTC. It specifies CASKLAGGPSYEQYF.

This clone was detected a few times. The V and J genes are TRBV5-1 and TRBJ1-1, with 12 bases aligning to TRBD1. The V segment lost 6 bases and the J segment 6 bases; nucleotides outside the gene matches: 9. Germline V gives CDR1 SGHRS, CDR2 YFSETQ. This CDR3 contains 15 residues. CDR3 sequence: CASKGYRDRGPEAFF. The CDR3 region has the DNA TGCGCCAGCAAAGGATACCGGGACAGGGGGCCTGAAGCTTTCTTT.

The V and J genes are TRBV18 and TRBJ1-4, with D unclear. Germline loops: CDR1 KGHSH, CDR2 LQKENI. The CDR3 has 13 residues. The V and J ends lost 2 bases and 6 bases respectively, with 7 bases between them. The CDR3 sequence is CASSPNIYEKLFF. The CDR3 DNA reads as TGTGCCAGCTCACCAAACATTTATGAAAAACTGTTTTTT.